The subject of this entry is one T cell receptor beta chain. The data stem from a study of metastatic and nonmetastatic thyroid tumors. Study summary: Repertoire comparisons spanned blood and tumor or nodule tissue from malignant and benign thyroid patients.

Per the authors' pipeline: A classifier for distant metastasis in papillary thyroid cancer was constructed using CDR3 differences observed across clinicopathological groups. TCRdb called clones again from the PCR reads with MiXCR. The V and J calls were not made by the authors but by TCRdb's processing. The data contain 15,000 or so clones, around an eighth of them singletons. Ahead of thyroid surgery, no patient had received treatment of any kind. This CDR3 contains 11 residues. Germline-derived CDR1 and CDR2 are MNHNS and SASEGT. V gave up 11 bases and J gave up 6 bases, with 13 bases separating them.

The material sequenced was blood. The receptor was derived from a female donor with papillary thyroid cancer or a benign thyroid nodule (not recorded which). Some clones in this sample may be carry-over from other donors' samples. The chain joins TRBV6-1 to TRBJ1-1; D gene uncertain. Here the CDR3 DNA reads TGTGCCGGCATGGGAGGCGCTGAAGCTTTCTTT. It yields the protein CAGMGGAEAFF.